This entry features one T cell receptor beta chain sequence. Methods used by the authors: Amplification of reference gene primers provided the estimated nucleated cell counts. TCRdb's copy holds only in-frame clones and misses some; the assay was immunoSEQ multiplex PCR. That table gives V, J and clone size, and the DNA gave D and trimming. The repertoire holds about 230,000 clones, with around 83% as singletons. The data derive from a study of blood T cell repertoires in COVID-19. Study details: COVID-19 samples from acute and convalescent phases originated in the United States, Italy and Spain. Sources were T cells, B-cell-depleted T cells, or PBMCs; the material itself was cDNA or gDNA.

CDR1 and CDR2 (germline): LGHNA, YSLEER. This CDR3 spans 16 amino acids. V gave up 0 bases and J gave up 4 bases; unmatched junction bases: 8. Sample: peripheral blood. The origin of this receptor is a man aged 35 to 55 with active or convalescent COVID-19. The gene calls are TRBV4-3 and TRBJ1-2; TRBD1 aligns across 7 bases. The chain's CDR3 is CASSQDRTGDLYGYTF. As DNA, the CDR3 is TGCGCCAGCAGCCAAGATAGAACAGGGGACCTCTATGGCTACACCTTC.